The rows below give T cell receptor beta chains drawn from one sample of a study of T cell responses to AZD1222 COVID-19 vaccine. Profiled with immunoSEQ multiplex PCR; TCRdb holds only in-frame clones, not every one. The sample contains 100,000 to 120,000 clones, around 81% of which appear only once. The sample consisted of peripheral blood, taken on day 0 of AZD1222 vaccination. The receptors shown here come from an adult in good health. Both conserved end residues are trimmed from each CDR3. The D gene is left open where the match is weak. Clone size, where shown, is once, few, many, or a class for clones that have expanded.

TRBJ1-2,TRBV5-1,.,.,ASSLAVIDGYT
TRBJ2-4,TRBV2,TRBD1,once,ASSEDRGLAKNIQY
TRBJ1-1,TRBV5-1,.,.,ASSLAPVNTEAF
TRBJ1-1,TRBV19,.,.,ASHGGGDTENTEAF
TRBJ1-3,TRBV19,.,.,ASSIGGGNTIY
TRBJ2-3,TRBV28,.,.,ASSSPTDTQY
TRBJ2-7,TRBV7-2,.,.,ASSSPGHQYEQY
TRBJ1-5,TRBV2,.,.,ASTSQLGLPNQPQH
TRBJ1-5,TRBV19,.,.,ASRGSNQPQH
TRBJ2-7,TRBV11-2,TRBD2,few,ASRPLAGGLWNYEQY
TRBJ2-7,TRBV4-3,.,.,ASSQDSGTEYEQY